This T cell receptor (beta chain) was sequenced for a study of T cells in tuberculosis. This clone was counted only a few times. Generated by immunoSEQ multiplex PCR, the TCRdb table keeps only in-frame clones and is missing some. Of 35,000 to 55,000 clones in the sample, approximately 94% were seen once. Unmatched junction bases numbered 6, after V lost 4 bases and J lost 4 bases. CDR3 length: 15 amino acids. Germline assignment: CDR1 SGHDN and CDR2 FVKESK. The rearrangement joins TRBV14 to TRBJ1-2, with 10 nucleotides matching TRBD1. The clonotype comes from a donor aged 10 to 29 with latent tuberculosis or without tuberculosis infection. Some clones in this sample may be carry-over from other donors' samples. Sequencing was performed on PBMCs. The CDR3 spells CASSLAGTGAYGYTF. Written as DNA, the CDR3 is TGTGCCAGCAGCCTCGCCGGGACAGGGGCCTATGGCTACACCTTC.